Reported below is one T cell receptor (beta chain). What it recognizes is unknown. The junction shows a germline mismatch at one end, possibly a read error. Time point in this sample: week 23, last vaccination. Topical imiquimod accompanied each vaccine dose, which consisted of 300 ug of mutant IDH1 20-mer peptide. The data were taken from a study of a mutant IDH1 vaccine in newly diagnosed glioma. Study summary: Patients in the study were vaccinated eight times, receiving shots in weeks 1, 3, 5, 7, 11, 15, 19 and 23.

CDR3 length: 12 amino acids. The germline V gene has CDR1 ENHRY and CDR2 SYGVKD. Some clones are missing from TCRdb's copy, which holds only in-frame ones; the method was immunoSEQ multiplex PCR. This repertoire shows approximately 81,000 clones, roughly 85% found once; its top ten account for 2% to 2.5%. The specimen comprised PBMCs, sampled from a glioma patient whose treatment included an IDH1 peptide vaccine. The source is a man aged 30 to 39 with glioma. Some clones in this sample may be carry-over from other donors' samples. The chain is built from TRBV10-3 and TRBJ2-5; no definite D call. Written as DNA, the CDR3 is TGTGCCATCAGTCACGCACAAGCGACCCAGTACTTC. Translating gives CAISHAQATQYF.